One sample yielded the 31 T cell receptor beta chains listed below, sequenced in a study of T-cell memory formation after mild COVID-19. Each CDR3 protein gets one entry after TCRdb re-called the 5' RACE reads with MiXCR. The table lists 250,000 or so distinct CDR3 sequences, approximately 19% of them singletons, with roughly 24% in the top ten. The material sequenced was PBMCs or a T cell subset sorted from them (not recorded which). All receptors derive from a man in his late teens or twenties who had mild COVID-19 (a few samples of this study predate the infection). Cell type and time point are not known.

This chain links TRBV12-3 or TRBV12-4 with TRBJ2-3; D gene uncertain. Trimming removed 1 base from V and 5 bases from J, with 7 bases in between. There are 13 residues in the CDR3. The CDR3 sequence is CASSLGRKDTQYF. In DNA, the CDR3 is TGTGCCAGCAGTTTAGGGCGGAAAGATACGCAGTATTTT.

This clonotype was found many times. The V call is TRBV5-1, the J call TRBJ2-7; the D is unclear. This CDR3 comprises 14 residues. The ends were cut back, 0 bases at V and 3 bases at J, with 10 bases in the middle. The germline V gene encodes CDR1 SGHRS and CDR2 YFSETQ. CDR3 DNA sequence: TGCGCCAGCAGCTTGGCCCCAGGTGACTACGAGCAGTACGTC. Its protein is CASSLAPGDYEQYV.

The V gene is TRBV7-2, the J gene TRBJ2-2, with 12 bases lining up with TRBD2. The CDR3 extends over 16 amino acids. Germline assignment: CDR1 SGHTA and CDR2 FQGNSA. Unmatched junction bases numbered 3, after V lost 3 bases and J lost 4 bases. CDR3 sequence (DNA): TGTGCCAGCAGCTTCCGACTAGCGGGAGCCACCGGGGAGCTGTTTTTT. It is translated as CASSFRLAGATGELFF.

The gene calls are TRBV5-1 and TRBJ2-1; no reliable D call. This CDR3 has 15 amino acids. V shed 4 bases and J shed 0 bases, with 11 bases lying between them. Looked up from germline, CDR1 is SGHRS and CDR2 is YFSETQ. In nucleotides, the CDR3 is TGCGCCAGCAGCGCGCTGTCTAACTCCTACAATGAGCAGTTCTTC. It encodes CASSALSNSYNEQFF.

This chain links TRBV29-1 with TRBJ1-1; no clear D. The CDR3 totals 12 residues. V was clipped by 3 bases and J by 10 bases, with 15 bases between them. Germline V gives CDR1 SQVTM, CDR2 ANQGSEA. CDR3 amino acids: CSVDRQLLGAFF. CDR3 DNA: TGCAGCGTTGATCGGCAGTTGTTGGGAGCTTTCTTT.

The chain has TRBV4-1 and TRBJ2-3; TRBD2 matches 10 bases. Per germline, CDR1 MGHRA and CDR2 YSYEKL. CDR3 length: 18 residues. Trimming took 2 bases from V and 4 from J; bases not matched to a gene: 12. CDR3 in DNA: TGCGCCAGCAGCCAACCAACTAGCGGGGTCCGTTGGGCAGATACGCAGTATTTT. It is translated as CASSQPTSGVRWADTQYF.

This clonotype has a handful of counts. The V gene is TRBV4-1, the J gene TRBJ2-5, with 10 bases matching TRBD2. Germline-derived CDR1 and CDR2 are MGHRA and YSYEKL. There are 17 residues in the CDR3. J gave up 2 bases and V 0 bases, and 6 bases lay outside the gene matches. The CDR3 nucleotides read TGCGCCAGCAGCCAAGATCAGAGCGGGGGGGCACAAGAGACCCAGTACTTC. Residues: CASSQDQSGGAQETQYF.

V gene TRBV19 combines with J gene TRBJ1-4; D not certain. The CDR3 runs 14 residues. V lost 6 bases, J lost 7 bases, and 15 bases lay in between. Germline CDR1 LNHDA, CDR2 SQIVND (reference sequence). The CDR3 region is CASRGSAGGEKLFF. The DNA of the CDR3 is TGTGCCAGTAGAGGGTCGGCGGGAGGTGAAAAACTGTTTTTT.

The chain is built from TRBV4-2 and TRBJ2-3, with D tentatively TRBD2 (7 bases). V lost 1 base and J 1 base, leaving 12 bases between the germline ends. In germline, CDR1 is LGHNA, CDR2 YNFKEQ. The CDR3 consists of 16 residues. CDR3 in DNA: TGTGCCAGCAGCCAAGGTTTAGGGGGGGGCACAGATACGCAGTATTTT. Its protein product is CASSQGLGGGTDTQYF.

This clonotype was picked up many times. The gene calls are TRBV7-9 and TRBJ2-1; D perhaps matches TRBD2 (6 bases). The CDR3 has 12 residues. Trimming cost V 7 bases and J 7 bases, with 11 bases left between them. CDR1 SEHNR and CDR2 FQNEAQ come from the germline V gene (reference sequence). CDR3 in DNA: TGTGCCAGCATCCGTGGGGGGAATGAGCAGTTCTTC. Its protein product is CASIRGGNEQFF.

DNA of the CDR3: TGTGCCAGCAGCTTAGACCGGCAGACCCAGTACTTC. Its translation: CASSLDRQTQYF. V and J are TRBV7-2 and TRBJ2-5; D remains ambiguous. The germline V gene has CDR1 SGHTA and CDR2 FQGNSA. Trimming cost V 1 base and J 6 bases, with 6 bases left between them. This CDR3 is built from 12 residues.

The chain is built from TRBV20-1 and TRBJ2-1, with TRBD2 matching over 7 bases. Germline V gene lookup returns CDR1 DFQATT and CDR2 SNEGSKA (reference sequence). The CDR3 covers 14 residues. After removal of 6 bases from V and 3 bases from J, the junction contained 8 bases not matched to a gene. The CDR3 loop reads CSALSGGGYNEQFF. The DNA for the CDR3 is TGCAGTGCCCTCTCGGGGGGAGGCTACAATGAGCAGTTCTTC.

J is TRBJ2-6 and V is TRBV5-6; D unresolved. Trimming removed 2 bases from V and 4 bases from J, with 4 bases in between. Germline CDR1 and CDR2: SGHDT and YYEEEE. CDR3 length equals 13 residues. CDR3 nucleotide sequence: TGTGCCAGCAGCTTACGCGGGGCCAACGTCCTGACTTTC. Protein: CASSLRGANVLTF.

This clonotype has at least ten counts. The chain employs TRBV5-1 and TRBJ2-2; tentatively, D is TRBD1 (6 bases). Germline assignment: CDR1 SGHRS and CDR2 YFSETQ. V lost 7 bases and J 4 bases, leaving 17 bases between the germline ends. This CDR3 is built from 15 residues. The CDR3: CASLSFGGGTGELFF. CDR3 nucleotide sequence: TGCGCCAGCCTGTCCTTTGGGGGCGGCACCGGGGAGCTGTTTTTT.

This chain joins TRBV12-3 or TRBV12-4 and TRBJ2-2; TRBD2 matches at 9 bases. This CDR3 region has 15 residues. J was trimmed by 3 bases and V by 6 bases; bases with no gene match: 5. As DNA, the CDR3 is TGTGCCAGCAGGCCGACTAGCGGCTACACCGGGGAGCTGTTTTTT. Translation: CASRPTSGYTGELFF.

This clonotype was seen a few times. The chain uses TRBV12-3 or TRBV12-4 and TRBJ2-7; 7 bases map to TRBD2. The trim removed 5 bases at V and 0 bases at J, leaving 4 bases unmatched. The CDR3 is 14 residues long. The CDR3: CASSKSGVSYEQYF. The CDR3 nucleotides read TGTGCCAGCAGTAAAAGCGGGGTCTCCTACGAGCAGTACTTC.

This clonotype was recorded a few times. The rearrangement links TRBV12-3 or TRBV12-4 to TRBJ2-7; D possibly corresponds to TRBD2 (5 bases). This CDR3 is 14 amino acids long. Deletions cut 3 bases from V and 4 bases from J, with 13 bases between. Here the CDR3 DNA reads TGTGCCAGCAGTTTTAGAGCCCCGGGGTACGAGCAGTACTTC. Translation gives CASSFRAPGYEQYF.

The chain uses TRBV7-2 and TRBJ1-5, with a weak D call TRBD1 (6 bases). The germline CDR1 and CDR2 sequences are SGHTA and FQGNSA. V was shortened by 2 bases and J by 8 bases, with 19 bases between the two germline ends. The CDR3 is 16 residues long. The CDR3 DNA sequence: TGTGCCAGCAGCTTAAGGGGGAGCGGGAGCGGGGAGCCCCAGCATTTT. It specifies CASSLRGSGSGEPQHF.

This clonotype was recorded a few times. V and J are TRBV2 and TRBJ1-2; 7 bases agree with TRBD1. Trimming took 5 bases from V and 4 from J; bases not matched to a gene: 7. Germline V lookup: CDR1 SNHLY, CDR2 FYNNEI. The CDR3 length is 14 residues. CDR3 amino acids: CASSYSGTVYGYTF. CDR3 coding DNA: TGTGCCAGCAGTTATTCAGGGACAGTCTATGGCTACACCTTC.

The chain is built from TRBV6-2 or TRBV6-3 and TRBJ2-7, with 9 bases that match TRBD1. The V gene end was trimmed by 6 bases and the J gene end by 5 bases; junction bases not matched to a gene: 11. The CDR3 runs to 15 residues. Looked up from germline, CDR1 is MNHEY and CDR2 is SVGEGT. CDR3 nucleotides: TGTGCCAGCAGCAAAATCCGGGACAGGGACCACGAGCAGTACGTC. Protein product: CASSKIRDRDHEQYV.

The gene calls are TRBV3-1 and TRBJ1-2; no firm D call. This CDR3 comprises 13 residues. The V gene lost 1 base and the J gene lost 6 bases, with 9 bases spanning the gap. CDR1 is LGHDT, CDR2 YNNKEL, per germline (reference sequence). The CDR3 is CASSQAAGDGYTF. The CDR3 nucleotides read TGTGCCAGCAGCCAAGCCGCGGGAGATGGCTACACCTTC.

The chain joins TRBV7-2 to TRBJ1-4; TRBD1 might be the D (5 bases). Trimming shortened V by 5 bases and J by 3 bases, and 13 bases separated the two germline ends. The CDR3 has 15 amino acids. CDR1 and CDR2 from the germline V gene are SGHTA and FQGNSA. The CDR3 DNA reads as TGTGCCAGCAGCCGTTCCAGGGTCTCTAATGAAAAACTGTTTTTT. Amino acid sequence: CASSRSRVSNEKLFF.

The CDR3 DNA reads TGTGCCATCAGTGGCGGGGAGACCCAGTACTTC. Translation: CAISGGETQYF. The chain couples TRBV10-3 to TRBJ2-5; D perhaps matches TRBD2 (5 bases). This CDR3 comprises 11 residues. Germline V gene lookup returns CDR1 ENHRY and CDR2 SYGVKD. V lost 4 bases to trimming and J lost 5 bases, with 5 bases between them.

The chain joins TRBV19 to TRBJ2-3, with 7 bases fitting TRBD1. After removal of 10 bases from V and 6 bases from J, the junction contained 13 bases not matched to a gene. Germline V gene sequence: CDR1 LNHDA, CDR2 SQIVND (reference sequence). The CDR3 is made up of 14 amino acids. CDR3 sequence reads: CATAGQSQGDTQYF. The CDR3 DNA sequence: TGTGCCACCGCAGGACAGTCACAGGGGGATACGCAGTATTTT. The full variable domain, its missing parts supplied by reference TRBV19 and TRBJ2-3, is DGGITQSPKYLFRKEGQNVTLSCEQNLNHDAMYWYRQDPGQGLRLIYYSQIVNDFQKGDIAEGYSVSREKKESFPLTVTSAQKNPTAFYLCATAGQSQGDTQYFGPGTRLTVL.

This clonotype was counted only a few times. CDR3 amino acids: CATSDRRGSSYNEQFF. In nucleotides, the CDR3 is TGTGCCACCAGTGATCGGCGGGGTAGCTCCTACAATGAGCAGTTCTTC. The chain couples TRBV24-1 to TRBJ2-1; D may be TRBD2 (6 bases). V lost 3 bases and J 0 bases, leaving 11 bases between the germline ends. Germline lookup yields CDR1 KGHDR and CDR2 SFDVKD. This CDR3 spans 16 amino acids.

Written as DNA, the CDR3 is TGCGCCAGCAGCCAAGAAGGACAGTTCGATCAGCCCCAGCATTTT. Translation gives CASSQEGQFDQPQHF. The rearrangement joins TRBV4-1 to TRBJ1-5, with D perhaps matching TRBD1 (6 bases). From germline, CDR1 is MGHRA and CDR2 YSYEKL. V was pared by 0 bases and J by 5 bases, with 11 bases between. The length of the CDR3 is 15 residues.

This clonotype was seen once. This rearrangement joins TRBV2 to TRBJ2-7; no firm D call. CDR3 length: 15 residues. V was cut by 3 bases and J by 6 bases, with 18 bases left in between. Germline V CDR1 and CDR2: SNHLY, FYNNEI. CDR3 amino acids: CASSEQYGPSLEQYF. The CDR3 DNA is TGTGCCAGCAGTGAGCAATATGGGCCATCACTCGAGCAGTACTTC.

This clonotype was seen once. The chain has TRBV6-6 and TRBJ1-2, with D uncertain. This CDR3 region has 15 residues. CDR1 and CDR2 from the germline V gene are MNHNY and SVGAGI (reference sequence). The ends were cut back, 6 bases at V and 0 bases at J, with 14 bases in the middle. CDR3 in amino acids: CASSGDLWANYGYTF. In DNA form, the CDR3 reads TGTGCCAGCAGCGGTGACCTTTGGGCTAACTATGGCTACACCTTC.

The chain carries TRBV4-1 and TRBJ2-3; maybe TRBD2 (6 bases). Between the trimmed V and J ends, which lost 2 bases and 2 bases, there was a span of 8 bases. The CDR3 covers 14 residues. CDR1 is MGHRA and CDR2 is YSYEKL in the germline V gene. CDR3 region: CASSQRETTDTQYF. CDR3 DNA: TGCGCCAGCAGCCAACGGGAGACCACAGATACGCAGTATTTT.

This clonotype was observed a few times. The chain employs TRBV7-2 and TRBJ2-1; maybe TRBD2 (5 bases). This CDR3 is built from 15 residues. CDR1 and CDR2 from the germline V gene are SGHTA and FQGNSA. The V gene lost 5 bases and the J gene lost 5 bases, with 16 bases spanning the gap. The CDR3 DNA reads as TGTGCCAGCAGCCTCAGAAGAGGGTTGAACAATGAGCAGTTCTTC. This translates into CASSLRRGLNNEQFF. The entire variable domain, with the rest obtained from reference TRBV7-2 and TRBJ2-1, is as follows: GAGVSQSPSNKVTEKGKDVELRCDPISGHTALYWYRQSLGQGLEFLIYFQGNSAPDKSGLPSDRFSAERTGGSVSTLTIQRTQQEDSAVYLCASSLRRGLNNEQFFGPGTRLTVL.

The chain has TRBV20-1 and TRBJ2-2; maybe TRBD1 (6 bases). Germline CDR1 DFQATT, CDR2 SNEGSKA (reference sequence). The CDR3 totals 15 residues. Trimming took off 1 base at V and 3 bases at J, with 12 bases between the two ends. CDR3 sequence: CSARGAGAHTGELFF. In DNA form, the CDR3 reads TGCAGTGCTAGAGGGGCAGGGGCCCACACCGGGGAGCTGTTTTTT.